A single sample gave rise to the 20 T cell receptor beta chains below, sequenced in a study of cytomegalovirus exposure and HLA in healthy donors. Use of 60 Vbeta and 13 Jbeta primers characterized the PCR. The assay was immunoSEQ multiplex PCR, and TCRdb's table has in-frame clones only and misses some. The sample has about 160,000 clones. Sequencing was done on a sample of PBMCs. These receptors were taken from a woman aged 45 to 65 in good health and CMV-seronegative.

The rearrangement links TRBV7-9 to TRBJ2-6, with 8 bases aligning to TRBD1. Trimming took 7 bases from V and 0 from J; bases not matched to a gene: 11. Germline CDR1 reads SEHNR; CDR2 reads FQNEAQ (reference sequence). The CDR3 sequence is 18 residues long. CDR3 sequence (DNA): TGTGCCAGCACCTTGGGACAGGTTCCCCTCTCTGGGGCCAACGTCCTGACTTTC. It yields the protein CASTLGQVPLSGANVLTF. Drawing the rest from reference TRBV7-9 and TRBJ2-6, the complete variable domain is DTGVSQNPRHKITKRGQNVTFRCDPISEHNRLYWYRQTLGQGPEFLTYFQNEAQLEKSRLLSDRFSAERPKGSFSTLEIQRTEQGDSAMYLCASTLGQVPLSGANVLTFGAGSRLTVL.

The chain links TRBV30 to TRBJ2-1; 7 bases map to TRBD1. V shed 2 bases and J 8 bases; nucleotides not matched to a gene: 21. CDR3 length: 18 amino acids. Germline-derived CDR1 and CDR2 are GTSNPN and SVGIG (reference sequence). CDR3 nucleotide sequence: TGTGCCTGGAGTTCTAGGTGGGGGACAGTCGTAGTGGCCGATGAGCAGTTCTTC. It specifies CAWSSRWGTVVVADEQFF.

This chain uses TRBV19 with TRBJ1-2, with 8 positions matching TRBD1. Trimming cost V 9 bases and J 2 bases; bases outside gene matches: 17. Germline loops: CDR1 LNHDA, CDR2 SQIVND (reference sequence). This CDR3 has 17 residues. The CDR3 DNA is TGTGCCAGCAGTGAATGGGGACAGGTCGATAGAAACTATGGCTACACCTTC. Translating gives CASSEWGQVDRNYGYTF.

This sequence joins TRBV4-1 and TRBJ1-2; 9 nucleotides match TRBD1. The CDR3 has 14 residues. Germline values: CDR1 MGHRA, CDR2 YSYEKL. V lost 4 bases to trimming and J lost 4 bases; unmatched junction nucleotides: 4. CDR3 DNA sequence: TGCGCCAGCAGCCGGCCGGGACAGGGCTATGGCTACACCTTC. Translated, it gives CASSRPGQGYGYTF.

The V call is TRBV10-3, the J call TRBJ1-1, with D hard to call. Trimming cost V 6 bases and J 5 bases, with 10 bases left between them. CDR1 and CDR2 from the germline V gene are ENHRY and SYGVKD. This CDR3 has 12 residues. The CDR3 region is CAISEAGTEAFF. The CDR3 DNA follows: TGTGCCATCAGCGAAGCCGGGACTGAAGCTTTCTTT.

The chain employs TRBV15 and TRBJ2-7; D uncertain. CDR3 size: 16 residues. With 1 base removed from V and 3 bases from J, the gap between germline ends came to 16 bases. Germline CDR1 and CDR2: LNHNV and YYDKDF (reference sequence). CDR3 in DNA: TGTGCCACCAGCAGAGTCCAAAACAGAATTTACTACGAGCAGTACTTC. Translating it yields CATSRVQNRIYYEQYF. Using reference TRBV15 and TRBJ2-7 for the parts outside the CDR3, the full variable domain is DAMVIQNPRYQVTQFGKPVTLSCSQTLNHNVMYWYQQKSSQAPKLLFHYYDKDFNNEADTPDNFQSRRPNTSFCFLDIRSPGLGDTAMYLCATSRVQNRIYYEQYFGPGTRLTVT.

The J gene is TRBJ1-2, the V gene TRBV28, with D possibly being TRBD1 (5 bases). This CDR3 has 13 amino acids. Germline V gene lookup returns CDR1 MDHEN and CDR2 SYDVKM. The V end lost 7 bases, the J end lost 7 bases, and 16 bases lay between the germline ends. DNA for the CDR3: TGTGCCAGCACCTTGGGGGGTCCGTTTGGCTACACCTTC. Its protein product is CASTLGGPFGYTF.

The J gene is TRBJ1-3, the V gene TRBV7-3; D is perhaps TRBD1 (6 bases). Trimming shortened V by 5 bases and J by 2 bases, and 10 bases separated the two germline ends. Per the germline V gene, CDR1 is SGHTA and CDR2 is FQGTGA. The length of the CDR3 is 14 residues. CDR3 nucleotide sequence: TGTGCCAGCAGCCTCGGGACAACTGGAAACACCATATATTTT. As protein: CASSLGTTGNTIYF.

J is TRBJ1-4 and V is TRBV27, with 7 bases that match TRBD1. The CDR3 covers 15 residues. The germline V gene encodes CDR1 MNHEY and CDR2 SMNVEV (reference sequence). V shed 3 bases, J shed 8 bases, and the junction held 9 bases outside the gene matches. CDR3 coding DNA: TGTGCCAGCAGTTTTTGGACAGGTTCCGGGGAAAAACTGTTTTTT. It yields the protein CASSFWTGSGEKLFF.

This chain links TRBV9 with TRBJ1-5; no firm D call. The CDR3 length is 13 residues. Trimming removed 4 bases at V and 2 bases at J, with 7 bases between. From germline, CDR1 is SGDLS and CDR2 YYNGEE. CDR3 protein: CASSLTGNQPQHF. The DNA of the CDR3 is TGTGCCAGCAGCCTCACGGGCAATCAGCCCCAGCATTTT.

The CDR3 DNA reads as TGTGCCAGCAGTTTCAGGGGTAAAGCCTACGAGCAGTACTTC. Translating gives CASSFRGKAYEQYF. The chain uses TRBV27 and TRBJ2-7, with D perhaps matching TRBD1 (6 bases). V lost 3 bases, J lost 2 bases, and 11 bases lay in between. Per germline, CDR1 MNHEY and CDR2 SMNVEV (reference sequence). The CDR3 consists of 14 residues.

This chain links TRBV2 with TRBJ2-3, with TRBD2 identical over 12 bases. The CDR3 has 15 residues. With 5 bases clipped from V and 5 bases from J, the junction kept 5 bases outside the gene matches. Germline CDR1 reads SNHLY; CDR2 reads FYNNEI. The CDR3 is CASSWTSGVGDTQYF. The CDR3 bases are TGTGCCAGCAGTTGGACTAGCGGGGTAGGAGATACGCAGTATTTT.

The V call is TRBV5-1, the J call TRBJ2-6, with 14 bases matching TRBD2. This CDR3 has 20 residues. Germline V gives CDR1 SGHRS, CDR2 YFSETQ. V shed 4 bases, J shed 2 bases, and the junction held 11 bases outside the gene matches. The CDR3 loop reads CASSRGGGLAGEPGANVLTF. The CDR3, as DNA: TGCGCCAGCAGCCGAGGCGGGGGACTAGCGGGAGAGCCTGGGGCCAACGTCCTGACTTTC.

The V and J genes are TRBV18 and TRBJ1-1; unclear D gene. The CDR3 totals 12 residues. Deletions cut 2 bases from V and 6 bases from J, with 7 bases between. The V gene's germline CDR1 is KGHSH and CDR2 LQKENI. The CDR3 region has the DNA TGTGCCAGCTCACCAGGTCAGGCTGAAGCTTTCTTT. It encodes CASSPGQAEAFF.

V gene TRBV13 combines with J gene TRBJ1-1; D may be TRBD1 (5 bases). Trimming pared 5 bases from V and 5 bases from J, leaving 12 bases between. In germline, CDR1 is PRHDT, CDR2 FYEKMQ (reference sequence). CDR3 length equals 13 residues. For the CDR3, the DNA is TGTGCCAGCAGCCCGCGGGGGATTACTGAAGCTTTCTTT. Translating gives CASSPRGITEAFF.

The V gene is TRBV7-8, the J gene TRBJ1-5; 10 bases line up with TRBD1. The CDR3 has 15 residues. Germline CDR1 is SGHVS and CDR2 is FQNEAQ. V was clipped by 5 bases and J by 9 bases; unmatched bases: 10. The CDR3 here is CASSIGQGDVVPQHF. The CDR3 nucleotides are TGTGCCAGCAGCATTGGACAGGGGGATGTTGTGCCCCAGCATTTT.

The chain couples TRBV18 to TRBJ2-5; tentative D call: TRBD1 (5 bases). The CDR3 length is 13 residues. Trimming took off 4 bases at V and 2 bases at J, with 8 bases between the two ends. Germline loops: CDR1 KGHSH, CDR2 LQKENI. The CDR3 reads CASSRAGQETQYF. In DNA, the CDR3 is TGTGCCAGCTCACGAGCAGGGCAAGAGACCCAGTACTTC.

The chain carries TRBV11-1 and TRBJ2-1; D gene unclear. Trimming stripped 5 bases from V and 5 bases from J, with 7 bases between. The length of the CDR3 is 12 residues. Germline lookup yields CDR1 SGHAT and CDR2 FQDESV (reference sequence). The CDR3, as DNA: TGTGCCAGCAGCCCTAAACACAATGAGCAGTTCTTC. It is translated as CASSPKHNEQFF.

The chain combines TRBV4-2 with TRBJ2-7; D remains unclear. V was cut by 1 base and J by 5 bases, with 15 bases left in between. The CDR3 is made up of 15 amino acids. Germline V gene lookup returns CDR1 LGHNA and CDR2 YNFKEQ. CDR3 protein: CASSQGPGGEHEQYF. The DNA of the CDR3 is TGTGCCAGCAGCCAAGGGCCCGGCGGAGAGCACGAGCAGTACTTC.

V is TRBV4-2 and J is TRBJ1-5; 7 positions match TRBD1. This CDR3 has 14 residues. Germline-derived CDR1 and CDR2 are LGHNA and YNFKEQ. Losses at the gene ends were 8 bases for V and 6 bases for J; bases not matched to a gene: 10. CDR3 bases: TGTGCCAGCCGTTCCGGGACAGACAGTCAGCCCCAGCATTTT. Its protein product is CASRSGTDSQPQHF.